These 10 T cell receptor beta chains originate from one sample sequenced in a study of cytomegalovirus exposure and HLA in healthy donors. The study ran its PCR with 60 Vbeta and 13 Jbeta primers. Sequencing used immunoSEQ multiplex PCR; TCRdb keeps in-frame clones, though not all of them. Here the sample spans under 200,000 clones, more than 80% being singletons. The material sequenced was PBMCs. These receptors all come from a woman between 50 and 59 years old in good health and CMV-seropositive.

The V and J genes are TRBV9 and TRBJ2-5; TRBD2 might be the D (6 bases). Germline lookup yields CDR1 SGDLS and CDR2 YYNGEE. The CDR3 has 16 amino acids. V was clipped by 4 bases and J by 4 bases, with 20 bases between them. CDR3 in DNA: TGTGCCAGCAGCCCCGACACCGGGGGAAATACAGAGACCCAGTACTTC. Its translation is CASSPDTGGNTETQYF.

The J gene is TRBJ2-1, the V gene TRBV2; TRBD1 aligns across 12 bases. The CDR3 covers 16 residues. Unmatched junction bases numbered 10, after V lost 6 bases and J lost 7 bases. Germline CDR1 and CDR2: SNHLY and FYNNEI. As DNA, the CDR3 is TGTGCCAGCAGAAAAAACCGGGACAGGGGGCAGAATGAGCAGTTCTTC. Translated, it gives CASRKNRDRGQNEQFF.

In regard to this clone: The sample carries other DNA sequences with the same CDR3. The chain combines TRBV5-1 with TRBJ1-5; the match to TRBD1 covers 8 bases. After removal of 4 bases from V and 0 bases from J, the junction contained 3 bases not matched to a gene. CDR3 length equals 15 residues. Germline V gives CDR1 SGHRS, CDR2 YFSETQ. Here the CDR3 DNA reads TGCGCCAGCAGCGCGACAGGGGATAGCAATCAGCCCCAGCATTTT. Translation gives CASSATGDSNQPQHF.

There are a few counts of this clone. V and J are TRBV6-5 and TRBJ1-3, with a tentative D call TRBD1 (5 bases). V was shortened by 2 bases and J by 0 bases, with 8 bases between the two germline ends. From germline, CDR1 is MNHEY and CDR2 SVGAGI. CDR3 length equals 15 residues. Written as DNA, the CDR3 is TGTGCCAGCAGTTACGGGGGGTCCTCTGGAAACACCATATATTTT. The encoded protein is CASSYGGSSGNTIYF.

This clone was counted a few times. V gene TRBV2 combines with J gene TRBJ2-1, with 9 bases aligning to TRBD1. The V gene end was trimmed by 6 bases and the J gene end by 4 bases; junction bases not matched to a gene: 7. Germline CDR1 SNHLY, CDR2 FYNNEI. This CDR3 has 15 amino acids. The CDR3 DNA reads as TGTGCCAGCAGGGCCGGGACAGGGTATTACAATGAGCAGTTCTTC. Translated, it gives CASRAGTGYYNEQFF.

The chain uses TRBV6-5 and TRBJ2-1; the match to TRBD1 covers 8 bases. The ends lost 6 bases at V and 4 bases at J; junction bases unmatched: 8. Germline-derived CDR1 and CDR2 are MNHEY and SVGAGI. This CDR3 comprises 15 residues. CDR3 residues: CASRSGTGEYNEQFF. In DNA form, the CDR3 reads TGTGCCAGCAGATCCGGGACAGGCGAATACAATGAGCAGTTCTTC.

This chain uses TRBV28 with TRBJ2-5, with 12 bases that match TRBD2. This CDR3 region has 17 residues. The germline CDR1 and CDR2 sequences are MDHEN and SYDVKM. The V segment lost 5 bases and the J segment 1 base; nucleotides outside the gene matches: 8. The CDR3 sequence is CASSTRLAGDVQETQYF. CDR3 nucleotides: TGTGCCAGCAGTACCCGACTAGCGGGGGATGTCCAAGAGACCCAGTACTTC.

This chain's CDR3 is CASSPAGANYGYTF. CDR3 coding DNA: TGTGCCAGCAGTCCGGCGGGGGCTAACTATGGCTACACCTTC. This rearrangement joins TRBV28 to TRBJ1-2; TRBD1 is a possible D gene (5 bases). Germline V gene sequence: CDR1 MDHEN, CDR2 SYDVKM. The CDR3 is 14 amino acids. V gave up 5 bases and J gave up 0 bases, with 10 bases separating them.

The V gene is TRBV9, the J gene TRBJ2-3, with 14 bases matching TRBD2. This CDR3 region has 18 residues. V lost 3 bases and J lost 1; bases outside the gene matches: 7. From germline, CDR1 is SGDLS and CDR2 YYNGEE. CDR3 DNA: TGTGCCAGCAGCGCATCCGGGACTAGCGGGGGAGGCACAGATACGCAGTATTTT. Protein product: CASSASGTSGGGTDTQYF.

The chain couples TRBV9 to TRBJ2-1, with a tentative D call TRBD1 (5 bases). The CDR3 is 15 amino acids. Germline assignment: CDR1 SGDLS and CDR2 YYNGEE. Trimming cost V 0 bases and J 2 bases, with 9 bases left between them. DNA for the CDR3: TGTGCCAGCAGCGTAGGGACACGTCCCTACAATGAGCAGTTCTTC. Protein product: CASSVGTRPYNEQFF.